This T cell receptor beta chain is drawn from a study of T cells in Graves' hyperthyroidism and ophthalmopathy. This CDR3 region has 15 residues. The V gene end was trimmed by 3 bases and the J gene end by 0 bases; junction bases not matched to a gene: 4. Germline V gives CDR1 GTSNPN, CDR2 SVGIG (reference sequence). This clonotype came up a few times. Its target is not known. There were TCR beta CDR3 regions amplified from RNA transcripts. The TCR CDR3 first-round RT-PCR relied on the HTBI primer set. TCRdb re-derived calls from the multiplex PCR reads in MiXCR, one entry per CDR3 protein. The table lists about 210,000 distinct CDR3 sequences, approximately 17% of them singletons. The study's findings and limits: Ophthalmopathy and stable hyperthyroidism were separated by a 13 V-J model.

Patients were aged 18 to 65, had disease duration under 2 months, and had newly diagnosed hyperthyroidism. The chain couples TRBV30 to TRBJ2-1, with 8 bases aligning to TRBD2. This sequence originates from a man in his fifties or sixties with Graves' hyperthyroidism. The sample comprised blood. DNA for the CDR3: TGTGCCTGGAGACCGAGCGGGGGCTCCTACAATGAGCAGTTCTTC. Residues: CAWRPSGGSYNEQFF.